Below are 10 T cell receptor beta chains sequenced from a single sample in a study of blood T cell repertoires in COVID-19. Using immunoSEQ multiplex PCR, the repertoire was profiled, and TCRdb retains in-frame clones only, with some absent. The data contain 150,000 or so clones, around 84% of them singletons. The source material was peripheral blood. Receptors were obtained from a woman aged 55-70 years with acute or convalescent COVID-19.

This clone appeared once. This chain joins TRBV28 and TRBJ2-5, with 7 nucleotides matching TRBD2. V shed 10 bases, J shed 7 bases, and the junction held 6 bases outside the gene matches. There are 11 residues in the CDR3. Germline-derived CDR1 and CDR2 are MDHEN and SYDVKM. CDR3 region: CATGERGTQYF. CDR3 in DNA: TGTGCCACCGGGGAGCGGGGGACCCAGTACTTC.

The rearrangement uses TRBV27 and TRBJ2-3, with 12 bases lining up with TRBD2. Germline V gene data show CDR1 as MNHEY and CDR2 as SMNVEV (reference sequence). This CDR3 contains 17 residues. Unmatched junction bases numbered 17, after V lost 5 bases and J lost 11 bases. The DNA of the CDR3 is TGTGCCAGCAGTCCCCCTTGGGCTAGCGGGGGGGGGTTGAAGCAGTATTTT. It specifies CASSPPWASGGGLKQYF.

This CDR3 is CASSLGQGAREQFF. The CDR3 DNA reads TGCGCCAGCAGCCTCGGACAGGGGGCACGGGAGCAGTTCTTC. The chain links TRBV4-3 to TRBJ2-1; 11 bases are shared with TRBD1. The CDR3 loop spans 14 amino acids. The V and J ends lost 4 bases and 10 bases, in that order; junction bases with no gene match: 6. Germline values: CDR1 LGHNA, CDR2 YSLEER.

The chain links TRBV2 to TRBJ1-1; D might be TRBD1 (5 bases). Germline V gene sequence: CDR1 SNHLY, CDR2 FYNNEI. V was cut by 10 bases and J by 1 base, with 13 bases left in between. There are 13 residues in the CDR3. As DNA, the CDR3 is TGTGCCATCCTCAGAGACAGGAACACTGAAGCTTTCTTT. Its protein is CAILRDRNTEAFF.

This chain uses TRBV7-8 with TRBJ1-2; the match to TRBD1 covers 7 bases. V lost 5 bases, J lost 4 bases, and 4 bases stayed unmatched. The CDR3 covers 13 residues. CDR1 and CDR2 from the germline V gene are SGHVS and FQNEAQ. CDR3 DNA: TGTGCCAGCAGCCCAGGGGGAGGCTATGGCTACACCTTC. Protein sequence: CASSPGGGYGYTF.

The chain uses TRBV18 and TRBJ2-7, with TRBD1 identical over 7 bases. The CDR3 totals 13 residues. V was clipped by 4 bases and J by 3 bases; unmatched bases: 3. The V gene's germline CDR1 is KGHSH and CDR2 LQKENI. Written as DNA, the CDR3 is TGTGCCAGCTCACGTACAGGGGTCTACGAGCAGTACTTC. Translated: CASSRTGVYEQYF.

V and J are TRBV7-9 and TRBJ1-5; a weak D match, TRBD1 (5 bases). V shed 1 base and J shed 0 bases, with 10 bases lying between them. The CDR3 runs 16 residues. Looked up from germline, CDR1 is SEHNR and CDR2 is FQNEAQ (reference sequence). The DNA for the CDR3 is TGTGCCAGCAGCTTAGGGGGCCCCTATAGCAATCAGCCCCAGCATTTT. Translating gives CASSLGGPYSNQPQHF. Full variable domain (remainder filled in from reference TRBV7-9 and TRBJ1-5): DTGVSQNPRHKITKRGQNVTFRCDPISEHNRLYWYRQTLGQGPEFLTYFQNEAQLEKSRLLSDRFSAERPKGSFSTLEIQRTEQGDSAMYLCASSLGGPYSNQPQHFGDGTRLSIL.

This clone was picked up many times. The chain uses TRBV5-1 and TRBJ1-1; a weak D match, TRBD1 (5 bases). This CDR3 is built from 14 residues. The germline V gene has CDR1 SGHRS and CDR2 YFSETQ. Trimming left V 5 bases short and J 0 bases short, with 11 bases between. CDR3 in amino acids: CASREGSMNTEAFF. The CDR3 nucleotides read TGCGCCAGCAGGGAGGGGAGCATGAACACTGAAGCTTTCTTT.

A note on this clone: Sequence at one end of the junction differs from germline and may be a read error. V gene TRBV15 combines with J gene TRBJ2-1; D uncertain. Germline loops: CDR1 LNHNV, CDR2 YYDKDF (reference sequence). The CDR3 runs to 15 residues. This chain's CDR3 is CATSGERMRGNEQFF. For the CDR3, the DNA is TGTGCCACCAGCGGAGAAAGGATGAGAGGCAATGAGCAGTTCTTC.

This clone was counted only a few times. V usage is TRBV18 and J usage is TRBJ1-4, with 8 nucleotides matching TRBD1. This CDR3 is built from 15 residues. In germline, CDR1 is KGHSH, CDR2 LQKENI. With 3 bases clipped from V and 7 bases from J, the junction kept 7 bases outside the gene matches. The CDR3 bases are TGTGCCAGCTCACCTGACAGGGGTTTGATTGAAAAACTGTTTTTT. Protein: CASSPDRGLIEKLFF.